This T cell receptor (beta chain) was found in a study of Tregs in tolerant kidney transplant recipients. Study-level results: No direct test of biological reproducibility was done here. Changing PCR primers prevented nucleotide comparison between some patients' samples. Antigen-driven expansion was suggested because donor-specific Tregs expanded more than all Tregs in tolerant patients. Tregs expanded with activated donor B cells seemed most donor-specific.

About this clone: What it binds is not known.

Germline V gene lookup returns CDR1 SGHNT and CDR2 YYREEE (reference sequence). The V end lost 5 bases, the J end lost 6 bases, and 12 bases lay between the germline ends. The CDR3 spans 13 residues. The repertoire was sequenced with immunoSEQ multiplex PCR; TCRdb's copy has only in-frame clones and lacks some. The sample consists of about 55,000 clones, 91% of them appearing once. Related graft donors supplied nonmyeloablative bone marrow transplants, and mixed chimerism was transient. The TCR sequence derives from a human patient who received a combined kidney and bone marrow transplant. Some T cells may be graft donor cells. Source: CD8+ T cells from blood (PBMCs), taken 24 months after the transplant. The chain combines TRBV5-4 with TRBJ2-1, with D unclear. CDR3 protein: CASRPELFNEQFF. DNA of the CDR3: TGTGCCAGCAGGCCAGAATTATTCAATGAGCAGTTCTTC.